This entry concerns a single T cell receptor (beta chain). What it recognizes is unknown. The data belong to a study of early T cells in non-severe SARS-CoV-2 infection. Across the study: Sequencing input comprised bulk RNA from unsorted whole blood; chain pairing was not available.

CDR1 SGHTA and CDR2 FQGTGA come from the germline V gene. The CDR3 is 15 residues long. Trimming pared 2 bases from V and 0 bases from J, leaving 10 bases between. Whole-study findings and limits: Matching results from VDJdb favored anti-spike CD8 responses, leaving private and CD4 specificities undetected.

cDNA molecules, individually, were tagged with unique molecular identifiers. TCRdb passed the 5' RACE reads through MiXCR, listing each CDR3 protein once. The table shows approximately 69,000 distinct CDR3 sequences, with 9.5% to 12% occurring only once. The sample consisted of whole blood, taken at baseline. The rearrangement uses TRBV7-3 and TRBJ1-1, with D possibly TRBD1 on 5 matching bases. The TCR originated in an adult who was a healthcare worker with PCR-confirmed SARS-CoV-2 infection or an uninfected control (not recorded which). The CDR3 loop is CASSLLGAVNTEAFF. The CDR3 DNA reads as TGTGCCAGCAGCTTACTCGGGGCCGTGAACACTGAAGCTTTCTTT.